This T cell receptor (beta chain) comes out of a study of early T cells in non-severe SARS-CoV-2 infection. Study-wide background: Unpaired chains resulted from sequencing bulk RNA of unsorted whole blood.

cDNA molecules, individually, were tagged with unique molecular identifiers. TCRdb re-derived calls from the 5' RACE reads in MiXCR, one entry per CDR3 protein. In the table there are 70,000 to 75,000 distinct CDR3 sequences, approximately 13% of which are singletons. Germline V gives CDR1 DFQATT, CDR2 SNEGSKA (reference sequence). V lost 5 bases to trimming and J lost 2 bases, with 25 bases between them. This CDR3 spans 18 amino acids. The specimen was whole blood. The chain joins TRBV20-1 to TRBJ2-1; D might be TRBD1 (6 bases). The sequence derives from an adult who was a healthcare worker with PCR-confirmed SARS-CoV-2 infection or an uninfected control (not recorded which). The CDR3 DNA reads TGCAGTGCTGAAAGACACCTCAGGGGACCGAGGACCTACAATGAGCAGTTCTTC. As protein: CSAERHLRGPRTYNEQFF.